This passage covers 24 T cell receptor beta chains from one sample sequenced in a study of CD8+CD57+ T cells in acquired aplastic anemia. Genomic DNA, the template, was used for profiling of the TCR beta VDJ and CDR3. TCRdb re-analysed the reads in MiXCR, keeping a single row per CDR3 protein. This sample carries 400,000 to 450,000 distinct CDR3 sequences, roughly 68% of them seen once, and the ten largest clones take 3% to 5%. The sequencing sample was made of sorted CD4+, CD8+, or CD8+CD57+ T cells (not recorded which) from PBMCs. The receptors were sampled from a human donor in good health, serving as a control.

The rearrangement joins TRBV2 to TRBJ2-2; 7 bases align to TRBD1. This CDR3 spans 15 amino acids. Germline CDR1 SNHLY, CDR2 FYNNEI. Trimming removed 6 bases from V and 6 bases from J; junction bases left unmatched: 10. CDR3 loop: CASSITRGRAGELFF. CDR3 nucleotide sequence: TGTGCCAGCAGCATCACGAGGGGGCGGGCCGGGGAGCTGTTTTTT. Full variable domain (outside the CDR3, taken from reference TRBV2 and TRBJ2-2): EPEVTQTPSHQVTQMGQEVILRCVPISNHLYFYWYRQILGQKVEFLVSFYNNEISEKSEIFDDQFSVERPDGSNFTLKIRSTKLEDSAMYFCASSITRGRAGELFFGEGSRLTVL.

The gene calls are TRBV12-3 or TRBV12-4 and TRBJ1-4; 7 bases are a match to TRBD1. With 5 bases clipped from V and 7 bases from J, the junction kept 4 bases outside the gene matches. The CDR3 extends over 13 amino acids. CDR3 bases: TGTGCCAGCAGTCTGGACAGGAGTGAAAAACTGTTTTTT. Translating gives CASSLDRSEKLFF.

The V and J genes are TRBV7-3 and TRBJ1-6, with a tentative D call TRBD1 (6 bases). V was pared by 2 bases and J by 15 bases, with 14 bases between. Germline V gene sequence: CDR1 SGHTA, CDR2 FQGTGA. The CDR3 is made up of 13 amino acids. CDR3 bases: TGTGCCAGCAGCTTAGATATGGAGGGGGGCCTCCACTTT. Amino acids: CASSLDMEGGLHF.

There are a few counts of this clonotype. The chain recombines TRBV10-3 with TRBJ1-2; D not certain. The CDR3 is 13 residues long. Trimming cost V 2 bases and J 4 bases, with 8 bases left between them. Germline V gene data show CDR1 as ENHRY and CDR2 as SYGVKD. CDR3: CAISEDGFYGYTF. The CDR3 DNA reads as TGTGCCATCAGTGAGGACGGGTTCTATGGCTACACCTTC.

The rearrangement joins TRBV7-9 to TRBJ1-5; no clear D. The CDR3 loop spans 14 amino acids. Trimming took off 5 bases at V and 5 bases at J, with 13 bases between the two ends. From germline, CDR1 is SEHNR and CDR2 FQNEAQ (reference sequence). CDR3 region: CASSPIWGDQPQHF. The DNA for the CDR3 is TGTGCCAGCAGCCCGATTTGGGGTGATCAGCCCCAGCATTTT.

The chain combines TRBV27 with TRBJ1-1, with D unclear. Trimming removed 4 bases from V and 10 bases from J, with 16 bases in between. The germline V gene has CDR1 MNHEY and CDR2 SMNVEV (reference sequence). CDR3 length: 13 amino acids. The CDR3, as DNA: TGTGCCAGCAGTTATAACCCCAGGATCGGAGCTTTCTTT. Translating it yields CASSYNPRIGAFF.

In this sample, this clonotype turned up many times. The chain joins TRBV20-1 to TRBJ2-3, with TRBD1 as a possible D gene (6 bases). The CDR3 totals 14 residues. The ends were cut back, 5 bases at V and 1 base at J, with 13 bases in the middle. Germline V CDR1 and CDR2: DFQATT, SNEGSKA (reference sequence). The CDR3 bases are TGCAGTGCTTTCCGGACAGACGGCACAGATACGCAGTATTTT. Its protein is CSAFRTDGTDTQYF.

This sequence joins TRBV2 and TRBJ2-7, with 8 bases fitting TRBD1. Germline V gene data show CDR1 as SNHLY and CDR2 as FYNNEI. The CDR3 is 15 residues long. J gave up 0 bases and V 5 bases, and 6 bases lay outside the gene matches. In DNA, the CDR3 is TGTGCCAGCAGTCCACAGGGGGTCGTCTCCTACGAGCAGTACTTC. Translated, it gives CASSPQGVVSYEQYF.

Comment on this clonotype: Just one base apart from a much larger clone, this may be a read error. J is TRBJ1-1 and V is TRBV11-2; unclear D gene. Germline lookup yields CDR1 SGHAT and CDR2 FQNNGV. This CDR3 region has 16 residues. CDR3 in DNA: TGTGCCAGCAGCATAGAGGGTTACGGAAGAGTCACTGAAGCTTTCTTT. This translates into CASSIEGYGRVTEAFF.

About this clonotype: A much larger clone differs by one base, so this may be a read error. The gene calls are TRBV7-2 and TRBJ2-3; TRBD2 might be the D (7 bases). The CDR3 sequence is 14 residues long. From germline, CDR1 is SGHTA and CDR2 FQGNSA. CDR3 sequence: CASSLTGGPDTQCF. CDR3 bases: TGTGCCAGCAGCTTGACGGGGGGCCCAGATACGCAGTGTTTT.

This chain's CDR3 is CASSLGGGGPLPYEQYF. The CDR3 DNA follows: TGTGCCAGCAGCTTAGGGGGGGGGGGCCCACTCCCCTACGAGCAGTACTTC. The V gene is TRBV7-2, the J gene TRBJ2-7; D perhaps matches TRBD2 (7 bases). There are 17 residues in the CDR3. The V end was cut by 1 base, the J end by 2 bases, with 18 bases between. Germline V gives CDR1 SGHTA, CDR2 FQGNSA.

J is TRBJ1-6 and V is TRBV11-2; D gene unclear. Germline loops: CDR1 SGHAT, CDR2 FQNNGV. The CDR3 is 13 amino acids. Trimming stripped 0 bases from V and 11 bases from J, with 8 bases between. DNA of the CDR3: TGTGCCAGCAGCTTAGATCGAGCCGCACCCCTCCACTTT. Residues: CASSLDRAAPLHF.

For this clonotype: One junction end disagrees with the germline gene, perhaps due to a read error. This rearrangement joins TRBV5-1 to TRBJ1-5; D is undetermined. The CDR3 totals 15 residues. The germline V gene encodes CDR1 SGHRS and CDR2 YFSETQ. The CDR3 loop reads CACSRRAKRYQPQHF. The CDR3 DNA follows: TGTGCCTGCAGCAGGAGGGCAAAGCGCTATCAGCCCCAGCATTTT. The whole variable domain, remainder taken from reference TRBV5-1 and TRBJ1-5, is KAGVTQTPRYLIKTRGQQVTLSCSPISGHRSVSWYQQTPGQGLQFLFEYFSETQRNKGNFPGRFSGRQFSNSRSEMNVSTLELGDSALYLCACSRRAKRYQPQHFGDGTRLSIL.

Of note for this clonotype: The germline gene is not matched at one end of the junction; a read error may be the cause. V is TRBV10-3 and J is TRBJ2-1; D might be TRBD1 (5 bases). The length of the CDR3 is 14 residues. Germline lookup yields CDR1 ENHRY and CDR2 SYGVKD. Here the CDR3 reads CAIRQGNVANGQSF. The CDR3 region has the DNA TGTGCCATCAGGCAGGGTAATGTGGCAAATGGGCAGTCCTTC.

This sequence joins TRBV9 and TRBJ2-3; a possible D gene is TRBD1 (6 bases). Germline CDR1 and CDR2: SGDLS and YYNGEE. V lost 0 bases and J lost 6, with 11 bases in between. The CDR3 covers 14 residues. The CDR3 region has the DNA TGTGCCAGCAGCGTAGATACAGGGAAGGATACGCAGTATTTT. This gives the protein CASSVDTGKDTQYF.

This chain's CDR3 is CASSRLRSGSGQETQYF. The CDR3, as DNA: TGTGCCAGCAGCCGCCTCAGGTCTGGCAGCGGCCAAGAGACCCAGTACTTC. The chain employs TRBV12-5 and TRBJ2-5; D is possibly TRBD2 (5 bases). Per germline, CDR1 LGHNT and CDR2 FRNRAP. This CDR3 has 17 amino acids.

This clonotype was observed many times. The chain links TRBV19 to TRBJ2-4; TRBD2 is a possible D gene (6 bases). CDR3 size: 13 residues. The V end lost 3 bases, the J end lost 7 bases, and 10 bases lay between the germline ends. Germline V gene sequence: CDR1 LNHDA, CDR2 SQIVND (reference sequence). In DNA form, the CDR3 reads TGTGCCAGTAGTATGGATCGGGGGAACATTCAGTACTTC. This codes for CASSMDRGNIQYF.

As concerns this clonotype: The CDR3 does not close with the conserved phenylalanine or tryptophan, likely indicating a read error. The DNA is omitted, as the CDR3 cannot be located on it reliably, and the CDR3 follows TCRdb's listing. The CDR3 protein is CASSPRLPDYEHY. The chain is built from TRBV7-2 and TRBJ1-2. The CDR3 numbers 13 amino acids, ends counted. CDR1 is SGHTA, CDR2 FQGNSA, per germline.

This clonotype showed up many times. The chain uses TRBV7-9 and TRBJ2-5; no clear D. With 3 bases removed from V and 6 bases from J, the gap between germline ends came to 14 bases. Per germline, CDR1 SEHNR and CDR2 FQNEAQ (reference sequence). The CDR3 runs 14 residues. CDR3: CASSLGTGSQTQYF. CDR3 sequence (DNA): TGTGCCAGCAGCTTGGGCACCGGGTCCCAGACCCAGTACTTC.

This clonotype has ten or more counts. The chain employs TRBV6-5 and TRBJ1-2; D is unresolved. CDR1 and CDR2 from the germline V gene are MNHEY and SVGAGI. V was clipped by 6 bases and J by 7 bases, with 15 bases between them. This CDR3 spans 13 amino acids. The CDR3 DNA reads as TGTGCCAGCAGCTGGGCGGGGTCCGGTGGCTACACCTTC. Protein sequence: CASSWAGSGGYTF.

The J gene is TRBJ1-1, the V gene TRBV2, with 9 bases matching TRBD1. Germline-derived CDR1 and CDR2 are SNHLY and FYNNEI. The V segment lost 7 bases and the J segment 4 bases; nucleotides outside the gene matches: 4. The CDR3 loop spans 13 amino acids. The CDR3 loop reads CASTGQGLTEAFF. The CDR3 DNA sequence: TGTGCCAGCACGGGACAGGGCCTCACTGAAGCTTTCTTT. The full variable domain, with the rest looked up from reference TRBV2 and TRBJ1-1, is EPEVTQTPSHQVTQMGQEVILRCVPISNHLYFYWYRQILGQKVEFLVSFYNNEISEKSEIFDDQFSVERPDGSNFTLKIRSTKLEDSAMYFCASTGQGLTEAFFGQGTRLTVV.

On this clonotype itself: Compared with germline, one end of the junction differs, possibly owing to a read error. The rearrangement uses TRBV7-2 and TRBJ1-2; D not resolved. From germline, CDR1 is SGHTA and CDR2 FQGNSA. CDR3 length: 13 residues. CDR3 in amino acids: CASSLVYNYSYTF. The CDR3, as DNA: TGTGCCAGCAGCTTGGTGTACAACTATAGCTACACCTTC.

The CDR3, as DNA: TGTGCCACCAGCAGGGGACTAGCGACATCCTACAATGAGCAGTTCTTC. This codes for CATSRGLATSYNEQFF. J is TRBJ2-1 and V is TRBV15; 10 bases fit TRBD2. The CDR3 loop spans 16 amino acids. After removal of 3 bases from V and 1 base from J, the junction contained 3 bases not matched to a gene. CDR1 and CDR2 from the germline V gene are LNHNV and YYDKDF (reference sequence).

This sequence joins TRBV7-9 and TRBJ1-2; tentative D call: TRBD1 (6 bases). The CDR3 loop spans 15 amino acids. Germline loops: CDR1 SEHNR, CDR2 FQNEAQ (reference sequence). The V end lost 1 base, the J end lost 13 bases, and 22 bases lay between the germline ends. The CDR3, as DNA: TGTGCCAGCAGCTTAGAGGGCCAGGGGTGCTTTGGGTCCACCTTC. It specifies CASSLEGQGCFGSTF.